Below are 21 T cell receptor beta chains sequenced from a single sample in a study of T cells in Graves' hyperthyroidism and ophthalmopathy. Using RNA transcripts as the source, TCR beta CDR3 regions were amplified. TCR CDR3 regions were first amplified by RT-PCR with HTBI primers. TCRdb passed the multiplex PCR reads through MiXCR, listing each CDR3 protein once. The table has around 350,000 distinct CDR3 sequences, roughly 17% seen once. Sequenced: blood. The receptors here all came from a woman in her 30s with Graves' hyperthyroidism that later progressed to Graves' ophthalmopathy.

A word on this clonotype: A much larger clonotype is one base distant, so this may be a read error. The V call is TRBV27, the J call TRBJ2-7, with unresolved D. The V end lost 4 bases, the J end lost 4 bases, and 2 bases lay between the germline ends. This CDR3 region has 10 residues. Germline CDR1 is MNHEY and CDR2 is SMNVEV (reference sequence). CDR3 protein: CASSYYEQYF. Here the CDR3 DNA reads TGTGCCAGCAGTTATTACGAGCAGTACTTC.

This clonotype turned up a few times. The chain carries TRBV6-1 and TRBJ2-1, with a tentative D call TRBD2 (5 bases). This CDR3 comprises 15 residues. V lost 6 bases and J lost 6, with 18 bases in between. The V gene's germline CDR1 is MNHNS and CDR2 SASEGT. The CDR3 sequence is CASSHLLAGGNEQFF. CDR3 sequence (DNA): TGTGCCAGCAGCCACTTATTAGCAGGAGGCAATGAGCAGTTCTTC.

There are many counts of this clonotype. This chain connects TRBV2 to TRBJ2-5, with no clear D. V was trimmed by 6 bases and J by 1 base, leaving 9 bases between them. Looked up from germline, CDR1 is SNHLY and CDR2 is FYNNEI. There are 13 residues in the CDR3. The CDR3 loop reads CASRKTSQETQYF. The DNA of the CDR3 is TGTGCCAGCAGGAAGACATCCCAAGAGACCCAGTACTTC.

This clonotype was seen at least ten times. The chain has TRBV28 and TRBJ1-3; 8 bases are shared with TRBD1. The V segment lost 3 bases and the J segment 5 bases; nucleotides outside the gene matches: 9. Germline V gene data show CDR1 as MDHEN and CDR2 as SYDVKM. The length of the CDR3 is 16 residues. The CDR3 coding sequence is TGTGCCAGCAGTTTCTCTACAGGGGGTCCAAGAAACACCATATATTTT. It codes for CASSFSTGGPRNTIYF.

This clonotype was seen a few times. The rearrangement joins TRBV7-2 to TRBJ2-1, with D unresolved. Germline loops: CDR1 SGHTA, CDR2 FQGNSA. V was pared by 1 base and J by 8 bases, with 12 bases between. This CDR3 region has 14 residues. CDR3 in DNA: TGTGCCAGCAGCTTAGGCCTAGTTAATGATGAGCAGTTCTTC. Amino acid sequence: CASSLGLVNDEQFF.

This clonotype was seen many times. DNA of the CDR3: TGTGCCAGCAGTAGGACAGGGAGCTCCTACGAGCAGTACTTC. It encodes CASSRTGSSYEQYF. The rearrangement uses TRBV6-2 or TRBV6-3 and TRBJ2-7; 8 nucleotides align to TRBD1. With V trimmed by 5 bases and J by 0 bases, 3 bases remained unmatched. The CDR3 length is 14 residues. Germline V CDR1 and CDR2: MNHEY, SVGEGT.

This clonotype was observed once. The rearrangement uses TRBV18 and TRBJ1-1, with no clear D. Germline V CDR1 and CDR2: KGHSH, LQKENI. V was cut by 3 bases and J by 1 base, with 6 bases left in between. CDR3 length: 13 residues. The CDR3 sequence: CASSPNENTEAFF. The CDR3 DNA reads TGTGCCAGCTCACCCAACGAGAACACTGAAGCTTTCTTT.

In its sample, this clonotype was seen many times. The gene calls are TRBV7-9 and TRBJ2-2; D is undetermined. Germline V gene sequence: CDR1 SEHNR, CDR2 FQNEAQ (reference sequence). CDR3 length: 12 residues. V was cut by 6 bases and J by 3 bases, with 5 bases left in between. For the CDR3, the DNA is TGTGCCAGCAGTCTGTACACCGGGGAGCTGTTTTTT. Translation: CASSLYTGELFF.

This clonotype was recorded at least ten times. The genes are TRBV7-9 and TRBJ2-5; the D gene is possibly TRBD1 (6 bases). Per germline, CDR1 SEHNR and CDR2 FQNEAQ (reference sequence). Trimming shortened V by 5 bases and J by 4 bases, and 8 bases separated the two germline ends. The CDR3 consists of 12 residues. DNA of the CDR3: TGTGCCAGCAGCCCAGGGGTAGAGACCCAGTACTTC. Encoded protein: CASSPGVETQYF.

This clonotype was seen more than once but under ten times. The chain recombines TRBV5-4 with TRBJ2-3; 7 bases align to TRBD2. Trimming took 4 bases from V and 5 from J; bases not matched to a gene: 19. This CDR3 is 18 amino acids long. Germline assignment: CDR1 SGHNT and CDR2 YYREEE (reference sequence). The CDR3, as DNA: TGTGCCAGCAGCCTTCCGCTCTCTAGCGGCCAGAGGGTAGATACGCAGTATTTT. Its protein is CASSLPLSSGQRVDTQYF.

Many counts were recorded for this clonotype. The chain uses TRBV19 and TRBJ2-7; TRBD1 or TRBD2 may be the D gene (6 bases each). The V end was cut by 2 bases, the J end by 0 bases, with 14 bases between. In germline, CDR1 is LNHDA, CDR2 SQIVND (reference sequence). The CDR3 spans 16 residues. CDR3 nucleotides: TGTGCCAGTAGTATACTAGGGGGGACAAACTCCTACGAGCAGTACTTC. It yields the protein CASSILGGTNSYEQYF.

This clonotype was seen ten or more times. This chain joins TRBV6-1 and TRBJ1-4; D not resolved. The CDR3 length is 14 residues. Germline CDR1 is MNHNS and CDR2 is SASEGT. The V end lost 9 bases, the J end lost 0 bases, and 11 bases lay between the germline ends. The CDR3 DNA sequence: TGTGCCAGTAAGGACGCCTCAACTAATGAAAAACTGTTTTTT. As protein: CASKDASTNEKLFF.

This clonotype was counted a few times. A clone one base away is much larger, so this may be a read error. The gene calls are TRBV5-1 and TRBJ2-5; 8 nucleotides line up with TRBD1. The CDR3 spans 14 residues. Germline V gives CDR1 SGHRS, CDR2 YFSETQ. CDR3 sequence: CASSPWTGRETQHF. Here the CDR3 DNA reads TGCGCCAGCAGCCCCTGGACAGGGAGAGAGACCCAGCACTTC.

This clonotype was found a few times. The chain joins TRBV5-6 to TRBJ1-4; D possibly corresponds to TRBD1 (6 bases). From germline, CDR1 is SGHDT and CDR2 YYEEEE. V gave up 4 bases and J gave up 7 bases, with 11 bases separating them. The CDR3 extends over 13 amino acids. Written as DNA, the CDR3 is TGTGCCAGCAGCACCAGGGGCTTTGAAAAACTGTTTTTT. Its translation is CASSTRGFEKLFF.

This clonotype was observed at least ten times. The gene calls are TRBV5-1 and TRBJ2-3; the D gene could be TRBD1 or TRBD2 (5 bases each). The V gene's germline CDR1 is SGHRS and CDR2 YFSETQ. V dropped 4 bases and J dropped 2 bases, with 23 bases sitting between them. The CDR3 runs 18 residues. The CDR3 reads CASSPIGQGSDYTDTQYF. The CDR3 DNA is TGCGCCAGCAGCCCCATAGGGCAGGGCTCAGACTACACAGATACGCAGTATTTT.

This clonotype was seen repeatedly, ten times or more. This chain connects TRBV6-1 to TRBJ2-3; a possible D gene is TRBD2 (6 bases). Trimming cost V 8 bases and J 3 bases, with 18 bases left between them. The CDR3 has 15 residues. Germline loops: CDR1 MNHNS, CDR2 SASEGT. The DNA for the CDR3 is TGTGCCAGCTTGGGAGGATGGGTTTCGACAGATACGCAGTATTTT. It specifies CASLGGWVSTDTQYF.

As for this clonotype: A junction boundary mismatches the germline segment, possibly from a read error. J is TRBJ2-1 and V is TRBV14; tentatively, D is TRBD1 (5 bases). Germline assignment: CDR1 SGHDN and CDR2 FVKESK. This CDR3 has 13 residues. CDR3 residues: CASRQEARVKQFF. Written as DNA, the CDR3 is TGTGCCAGCAGACAAGAAGCCAGGGTGAAGCAGTTCTTC.

This clonotype was seen a few times. The gene calls are TRBV20-1 and TRBJ2-5, with TRBD2 matching 11 bases. V trimming: 5 bases; J trimming: 4 bases; junction bases outside the gene matches: 15. The CDR3 runs to 17 residues. The germline CDR1 and CDR2 sequences are DFQATT and SNEGSKA (reference sequence). The CDR3 sequence is CSASLLLAGVSLETQYF. As DNA, the CDR3 is TGCAGTGCTTCCCTCCTACTAGCGGGAGTCAGTTTAGAGACCCAGTACTTC.

This clonotype came up a few times. The genes are TRBV5-1 and TRBJ1-2; 10 positions agree with TRBD1. This CDR3 spans 15 amino acids. V shed 4 bases and J 3 bases; nucleotides not matched to a gene: 6. Germline CDR1 is SGHRS and CDR2 is YFSETQ. The CDR3 protein is CASSGWTGGYYGYTF. The CDR3 DNA reads as TGCGCCAGCAGCGGATGGACAGGGGGTTACTATGGCTACACCTTC.

This clonotype was seen ten or more times. The chain recombines TRBV28 with TRBJ2-5; TRBD1 agrees at 7 bases. The CDR3 has 15 residues. The germline CDR1 and CDR2 sequences are MDHEN and SYDVKM. Losses at the gene ends were 7 bases for V and 4 bases for J; bases not matched to a gene: 12. This chain's CDR3 is CASMTRQGSRETQYF. CDR3 sequence (DNA): TGTGCCAGCATGACGAGACAGGGAAGCAGAGAGACCCAGTACTTC.

This clonotype was seen repeatedly, ten times or more. This chain joins TRBV29-1 and TRBJ2-1, with 10 nucleotides matching TRBD2. The CDR3 sequence is 13 residues long. V was clipped by 4 bases and J by 10 bases; unmatched bases: 7. Per germline, CDR1 SQVTM and CDR2 ANQGSEA. For the CDR3, the DNA is TGCAGCGTTGGGCTAGCGGGGGCTGACGAGCAGTTCTTC. Translated, it gives CSVGLAGADEQFF.